This paragraph reports one T cell receptor (beta chain). Which antigen it targets is not known. No much larger clone exists at a distance of one base, and base qualities are not known. For the multiplex PCR, 52 forward TRBV primers and 13 reverse TRBJ primers were used, and amplification bias was corrected with both assay-based and computational methods. Within the immunoSEQ assay, multiplex PCR amplified rearranged TRB loci from genomic DNA. TRB amplicons were sequenced using an Illumina HiSeq platform. As for the original processing: Raw sequences were error-filtered and aligned to reference gene sequences by custom algorithms, then analyzed with the immunoSEQ online tools. Productive and nonproductive TRB rearrangement frequencies were evaluated among both unique and total sequences. Hydrophobicity and amino acid composition of residues 6 and 7 within the TRB CDR3 were used to estimate the potential for self-reactivity. Group comparisons used t tests, Mann-Whitney tests or two-way ANOVA run in Prism software. Sourced from immuneACCESS, this table was stored by TCRdb with only in-frame sequences that have V and J called. A share of the clones is absent; for the studies checked, an unresolved V gene accounts for under half, and the remainder has no known explanation. V, J and clone size derive from that table, while D and trimming were established from the DNA sequence. This sample comprises roughly 32,000 clones, 70% to 90% of them detected only once. The top ten clonotypes cover over 2% of the sample.

This specimen belongs to a study of regulatory T cells (dated by TCRdb to the late 2010s). Looking at the study overall: The study compared T-cell receptor beta repertoires of sorted regulatory, conventional CD4+ and CD8+ T cells between CD3G-deficient patients and healthy controls.

Trimming takes 4 bases from V and 1 base from J, and the germline ends sit 9 bases apart. Its CDR3 holds 14 amino acids, cysteine through phenylalanine. Of the read, only the CDR3 DNA is kept; its 42 bases are in frame from base 1. Taken from the germline V gene (reference sequence), the CDR1 and CDR2 loops are SEHNR and FQNEAQ. Evidence of autoimmunity was present in all CD3G-deficient patients, and the autoimmunity was more severe in two of the patients. At the time of testing, the patients were between 2 and 39 years old, and their CD4+ and CD8+ T cells had reduced naive proportions and increased memory proportions. CD4+ cells were FACS-sorted into CD25-high CD127-low regulatory T cells and CD25-low CD127-high conventional CD4+ T cells. The patient group comprised roughly 6 individuals with CD3G deficiency. Patient samples and clinical data came from an international physician network spanning the United States, Europe and Asia. Ficoll density separation was used to isolate peripheral blood mononuclear cells.

Broad study findings and their caveats: Restricted unique TRB V-J pairs and skewed V and J gene usage were observed in patient repertoires, most markedly in regulatory T cells. Hydrophobic residues at CDR3 positions 6 and 7 were enriched in conventional CD4+ T cells from CD3G-deficient patients, which suggests more self-reactive specificities.

The V and J segments used are TRBV7-9 and TRBJ2-3, with the D segment identity uncertain. This receptor was obtained from a person under 30 with CD3G deficiency. The sample was conventional CD4+ T cells sorted from blood. The DNA reads TGTGCCAGCAGCTCTGCCGCAGGCACAGATACGCAGTATTTT. It encodes CASSSAAGTDTQYF.